Listed below are T cell receptor beta chains from one sample, sequenced in a study of cytomegalovirus exposure and HLA in healthy donors. Sequenced by immunoSEQ multiplex PCR; TCRdb stores in-frame clones only, minus some. There are fewer than 95,000 clones in the sample; roughly 79% occur only once, and roughly 0.63% lies in the top ten. The material sequenced was PBMCs. The receptors derive from a man aged 30 to 39 in good health and CMV-seronegative. Each CDR3 is given with its conserved first and last residue. D genes are given only for firm matches. Some rows have no size entry. The others give once, few or many, or a class for an expanded clone.

>TRBJ1-2|TRBD1|NA|TRBV18
CASSPPGQANYGYTF
>TRBJ2-7|TRBD1|few|TRBV5-6
CASSLAGQGVLYEQYF
>TRBJ2-1|TRBD2|once|TRBV27
CASRIVAGEDNEQFF
>TRBJ1-2|TRBD1|NA|TRBV7-9
CASSLGYRGLGAGYTF
>TRBJ2-7|NA|NA|TRBV5-1
CASSFGTKEQSF
>TRBJ1-3|NA|NA|TRBV19
CASSMENTIYF
>TRBJ2-7|TRBD1|NA|TRBV11-2
CASSSPGQGAIYEQYF
>TRBJ1-4|NA|NA|TRBV15
CATSRDTGIEKLFF
>TRBJ1-4|NA|NA|TRBV6-1
CASRSYSNNEKLFF
>TRBJ1-4|TRBD1|NA|TRBV13
CASSLGKWVDRGQLNDNEKLFF
>TRBJ1-3|NA|few|TRBV2
CASSLRSSGNTIYF
>TRBJ2-5|NA|once|TRBV7-3
CASSLKGSGTQYF
>TRBJ2-3|NA|NA|TRBV6-4
CASSGGRAFPDTQYF
>TRBJ1-1|NA|NA|TRBV7-6
CASSPQNTEAFF
>TRBJ1-1|TRBD1|few|TRBV7-9
CASSLVYRDRSEAFF
>TRBJ2-1|NA|NA|TRBV19
CASTLDREDNEQFF
>TRBJ2-7|NA|NA|TRBV10-3
CAISESRDLGEQYF
>TRBJ1-5|NA|once|TRBV7-2
CASSSFQASQPQHF
>TRBJ2-1|TRBD1|NA|TRBV5-8
CASSLAVGTGVYNEQFF
>TRBJ1-1|NA|NA|TRBV10-3
CAISFGGDTEAFF
>TRBJ1-5|NA|few|TRBV4-3
CASSQEEGSNQPQHF
>TRBJ1-1|NA|NA|TRBV27
CASSSRGTGLNTEAFF
>TRBJ1-4|NA|NA|TRBV7-6
CASSLARGNNEKLFF
>TRBJ1-1|NA|few|TRBV29-1
CSVDSQEETEAFF
>TRBJ2-5|NA|NA|TRBV5-4
CASSGGVKGETQYF
>TRBJ2-1|TRBD2|once|TRBV5-1
CASSAAGLADNEQFF
>TRBJ1-1|NA|NA|TRBV6-1
CASSHRGNTEAFF
>TRBJ1-1|NA|NA|TRBV7-6
CASSLAVGLEAFF
>TRBJ1-2|TRBD1|NA|TRBV5-1
CASSPGTGGDGYTF
>TRBJ1-1|NA|NA|TRBV19
CASSANRPANTEAFF
>TRBJ1-1|NA|once|TRBV7-3
CASSHGEYTEAFF
>TRBJ1-1|NA|NA|TRBV25-1
CASSDQDEAFF
>TRBJ1-1|NA|NA|TRBV5-8
CASSLMRVTEAFF
>TRBJ2-3|TRBD1|NA|TRBV6-1
CASSETTGGSSPPDTQYF
>TRBJ1-5|NA|NA|TRBV6-4
CASSTGSNQPQHF
>TRBJ2-3|TRBD2|NA|TRBV5-1
CASSLVGPSGGVPSTQYF
>TRBJ1-2|NA|NA|TRBV4-3
CASSQDLQGVGYGYTF
>TRBJ1-3|NA|NA|TRBV6-5
CASSYSHIRSGNTIYF
>TRBJ2-1|NA|NA|TRBV7-3
CASSLRKGDTYNEQFF
>TRBJ2-1|TRBD2|NA|TRBV7-9
CASSLAPGRGSYNEQFF
>TRBJ2-3|NA|NA|TRBV5-1
CASSLRGGASDTQYF
>TRBJ2-5|NA|NA|TRBV5-1
CASSLGPTQETQYF
>TRBJ2-5|NA|NA|TRBV14
CASSQEGGGVRQETQYF
>TRBJ2-1|TRBD1|NA|TRBV5-5
CASSLAQGVHNEQFF
>TRBJ2-3|NA|NA|TRBV2
CASSEWRGTDTQYF
>TRBJ2-1|NA|NA|TRBV7-9
CASSLAELRVEQFF
>TRBJ2-2|TRBD2|NA|TRBV5-4
CASRKWGGGGNTGELFF
>TRBJ2-1|TRBD2|few|TRBV4-2
CASSQEGAGTSFYNEQFF
>TRBJ1-1|TRBD1|NA|TRBV6-6
CASSSRLGGSDTEAFF